This passage covers 31 T cell receptor beta chains from one sample sequenced in a study of blood T cells in healthy people across ages. The authors ran a second PCR of 7 to 11 cycles using a sample-barcoded 5' primer and a J-beta primer mix. TCRdb passed the 5' RACE reads through MiXCR, listing each CDR3 protein once. The sample lists hundreds of thousands of distinct CDR3 sequences, 56% occurring once. Sequencing input: blood. The origin of the receptors is a man between 40 and 49 years old in good health.

This clonotype appeared once. This rearrangement joins TRBV28 to TRBJ2-3, with D tentatively TRBD2 (6 bases). The CDR3 totals 15 residues. V lost 5 bases, J lost 6 bases, and 18 bases lay in between. The V gene's germline CDR1 is MDHEN and CDR2 SYDVKM. This chain's CDR3 is CASSLVGEARDTQYF. The CDR3 DNA sequence: TGTGCCAGCAGTCTCGTCGGGGAGGCCCGGGATACGCAGTATTTT. Full variable domain (missing parts from reference TRBV28 and TRBJ2-3): DVKVTQSSRYLVKRTGEKVFLECVQDMDHENMFWYRQDPGLGLRLIYFSYDVKMKEKGDIPEGYSVSREKKERFSLILESASTNQTSMYLCASSLVGEARDTQYFGPGTRLTVL.

The rearrangement uses TRBV28 and TRBJ2-1; 12 bases map to TRBD2. CDR1 and CDR2 (germline): MDHEN, SYDVKM. The CDR3 has 17 residues. Germline trimming cut 1 base from V and 0 bases from J; bases unmatched to any gene: 1. The CDR3 spells CASSLSTSGSSYNEQFF. In DNA form, the CDR3 reads TGTGCCAGCAGTTTATCGACTAGCGGGAGCTCCTACAATGAGCAGTTCTTC.

Note on this clonotype: Given a much more abundant clone one base away, this may be a read error. The CDR3 nucleotides read TGCAGTGCCCACCTAGGAAGCTTTCCAGCGGGAGGGCCTGAAGAGACCCAGTACTTC. Translating gives CSAHLGSFPAGGPEETQYF. This chain uses TRBV20-1 with TRBJ2-7; 10 bases map to TRBD2. The assigned J gene may be wrong: the sequence end matches TRBJ2-5 better. The germline CDR1 and CDR2 sequences are DFQATT and SNEGSKA (reference sequence). The CDR3 sequence is 19 residues long.

The V call is TRBV5-5, the J call TRBJ2-7; 10 positions agree with TRBD1. The V and J ends lost 4 bases and 3 bases, in that order; junction bases with no gene match: 7. CDR1 SGHKS and CDR2 YYEKEE come from the germline V gene (reference sequence). This CDR3 spans 15 amino acids. The CDR3 coding sequence is TGTGCCAGCAGCACCCGGGACAGGGGTTTCTACGAGCAGTACTTC. It yields the protein CASSTRDRGFYEQYF.

This chain joins TRBV9 and TRBJ2-1, with D tentatively TRBD2 (5 bases). The CDR3 is 14 residues long. V was cut by 6 bases and J by 0 bases, with 10 bases left in between. Germline V gene data show CDR1 as SGDLS and CDR2 as YYNGEE. CDR3 sequence reads: CASNLDFSYNEQFF. The CDR3 bases are TGTGCCAGCAACCTGGACTTCTCCTACAATGAGCAGTTCTTC. Combining the CDR3 with reference TRBV9 and TRBJ2-1 gives the whole variable domain DSGVTQTPKHLITATGQRVTLRCSPRSGDLSVYWYQQSLDQGLQFLIQYYNGEERAKGNILERFSAQQFPDLHSELNLSSLELGDSALYFCASNLDFSYNEQFFGPGTRLTVL.

This CDR3 reads CSASSRDGRQETQYF. CDR3 bases: TGCAGTGCTTCCTCCAGGGACGGCCGTCAAGAGACCCAGTACTTC. V usage is TRBV20-1 and J usage is TRBJ2-5; either TRBD1 or TRBD2 may supply D (5 bases each). Germline CDR1 DFQATT, CDR2 SNEGSKA (reference sequence). Trimming left V 5 bases short and J 2 bases short, with 18 bases between. CDR3 length: 15 residues.

This clonotype was picked up a small number of times. The V and J genes are TRBV10-3 and TRBJ2-5; TRBD2 matches 8 bases. Germline values: CDR1 ENHRY, CDR2 SYGVKD. The CDR3 totals 13 residues. V was clipped by 6 bases and J by 3 bases; unmatched bases: 3. The CDR3 coding sequence is TGTGCCATCAGCCCAGCGGGAGAAGAGACCCAGTACTTC. It encodes CAISPAGEETQYF.

Here the CDR3 DNA reads TGTGCCAGCAGTTACAGTCCTAGCGGGACGCACGAGACCCAGTACTTC. Its protein product is CASSYSPSGTHETQYF. This sequence joins TRBV6-5 and TRBJ2-5; 9 nucleotides match TRBD2. Trimming at V came to 2 bases and at J to 5 bases, leaving 9 bases not matched to a gene. The CDR3 consists of 16 residues. Germline V gives CDR1 MNHEY, CDR2 SVGAGI.

This clonotype was seen a few times. V and J are TRBV28 and TRBJ2-7; the match to TRBD2 covers 7 bases. The CDR3 totals 13 residues. CDR1 and CDR2 from the germline V gene are MDHEN and SYDVKM. Losses at the gene ends were 9 bases for V and 6 bases for J; bases not matched to a gene: 11. CDR3 coding DNA: TGTGCCAGTATTACGGGGGGTATCAGCGAGCAGTACTTC. It is translated as CASITGGISEQYF.

The chain links TRBV27 to TRBJ2-7; D uncertain. V was pared by 7 bases and J by 3 bases, with 13 bases between. The germline V gene encodes CDR1 MNHEY and CDR2 SMNVEV (reference sequence). The CDR3 length is 13 residues. CDR3 loop: CASIRSGVYEQYF. DNA of the CDR3: TGTGCCAGCATCAGAAGTGGGGTCTACGAGCAGTACTTC.

J is TRBJ2-3 and V is TRBV7-6, with 7 bases fitting TRBD1. J gave up 11 bases and V 5 bases, and 19 bases lay outside the gene matches. The germline gives CDR1 SGHVS, CDR2 FNYEAQ. The CDR3 contains 16 residues. The CDR3 DNA is TGTGCCAGCAGCGCCCAAACAGGGGCGGACAGTCAAGGGCAGTATTTT. Translated, it gives CASSAQTGADSQGQYF.

This chain connects TRBV6-1 to TRBJ2-5; 7 bases fit TRBD2. Gene TRBJ2-7 matches the end of the DNA better, so the J call may be wrong. Looked up from germline, CDR1 is MNHNS and CDR2 is SASEGT. The CDR3 is made up of 15 amino acids. CDR3 DNA sequence: TGTGCCAGCAGTGCCTGGGCTCGGGGGGTGTACGAGCAGTACTTC. Translation: CASSAWARGVYEQYF.

The sample holds many counts of this clonotype. CDR3 amino acids: CASSAGNTQYF. DNA for the CDR3: TGTGCCAGCAGCGCCGGGAATACGCAGTATTTT. V and J are TRBV9 and TRBJ2-3; tentative D call: TRBD2 (5 bases). V was clipped by 3 bases and J by 7 bases, with 6 bases between them. CDR3 length equals 11 residues. Germline V lookup: CDR1 SGDLS, CDR2 YYNGEE.

Points on this clonotype: An end of the junction does not agree with germline; a read error may underlie this. The genes are TRBV5-1 and TRBJ2-7, with TRBD1 matching 7 bases. The CDR3 has 13 residues. Germline V lookup: CDR1 SGHRS, CDR2 YFSETQ. In nucleotides, the CDR3 is TGTGCCAGCAGCTTAGACAGGGTTTACGAGCAGTACTTC. Translation gives CASSLDRVYEQYF.

This clonotype was seen only a few times. The chain is built from TRBV21-1 and TRBJ2-7; the listed D gene, TRBD1, was not tested against the DNA. TRBV21-1 is a known pseudogene. This CDR3 spans 15 amino acids. CDR3 loop: CASSRDRGPSDEQYF. The CDR3 DNA reads as TGTGCCAGCAGTAGAGACAGGGGTCCGTCCGACGAGCAGTACTTC.

J is TRBJ2-4 and V is TRBV12-3 or TRBV12-4, with D tentatively TRBD2 (5 bases). The V end was cut by 2 bases, the J end by 0 bases, with 8 bases between. The CDR3 runs 15 residues. The CDR3 DNA reads as TGTGCCAGCAGTTTACCTAGCCGAGCCAAAAACATTCAGTACTTC. Translated: CASSLPSRAKNIQYF.

This clonotype has a handful of counts. V usage is TRBV7-2 and J usage is TRBJ2-5, with 8 bases that match TRBD1. V lost 3 bases to trimming and J lost 3 bases; unmatched junction nucleotides: 6. The length of the CDR3 is 15 residues. CDR1 SGHTA and CDR2 FQGNSA come from the germline V gene. For the CDR3, the DNA is TGTGCCAGCAGCTTCACCAGGGGGCTAGAAGAGACCCAGTACTTC. Its translation: CASSFTRGLEETQYF.

The sample holds a few counts of this clonotype. The rearrangement links TRBV4-1 to TRBJ2-7; the D gene is possibly TRBD2 (5 bases). CDR3 length: 15 amino acids. Trimming removed 8 bases at V and 3 bases at J, with 20 bases between. Germline V CDR1 and CDR2: MGHRA, YSYEKL. The chain's CDR3 is CASRLTGKGDYEQYF. CDR3 DNA sequence: TGCGCCAGCCGATTAACCGGCAAGGGAGACTACGAGCAGTACTTC.

The genes are TRBV20-1 and TRBJ2-3; 7 nucleotides line up with TRBD2. The CDR3 sequence is 15 residues long. CDR1 and CDR2 (germline): DFQATT, SNEGSKA (reference sequence). V was clipped by 0 bases and J by 6 bases; unmatched bases: 9. CDR3 in DNA: TGCAGTGCTAGAGATGCCGGGGGGACCCGGGATACGCAGTATTTT. Its protein product is CSARDAGGTRDTQYF.

This rearrangement joins TRBV5-6 to TRBJ2-5, with 7 bases matching TRBD2. Germline values: CDR1 SGHDT, CDR2 YYEEEE. The length of the CDR3 is 15 residues. J gave up 2 bases and V 6 bases, and 10 bases lay outside the gene matches. CDR3 residues: CASTGEAGRQETQYF. The CDR3 region has the DNA TGTGCCAGCACCGGGGAAGCGGGGAGACAAGAGACCCAGTACTTC.

V usage is TRBV2 and J usage is TRBJ2-3; D is undetermined. Looked up from germline, CDR1 is SNHLY and CDR2 is FYNNEI. The CDR3 spans 14 residues. Trimming removed 7 bases from V and 4 bases from J, with 15 bases in between. The CDR3 loop reads CASTGGRNPDTQYF. The CDR3 nucleotides are TGTGCCAGCACTGGTGGCAGGAACCCAGATACGCAGTATTTT.

This clonotype was seen a few times. The CDR3, as DNA: TGTGCCAGCAGCCAAAACAGGGGGCGCGAGACCCAGTACTTC. This codes for CASSQNRGRETQYF. The chain has TRBV7-2 and TRBJ2-5, with 9 bases lining up with TRBD1. Per germline, CDR1 SGHTA and CDR2 FQGNSA. The CDR3 totals 14 residues. Germline trimming cut 5 bases from V and 5 bases from J; bases unmatched to any gene: 6.

The chain combines TRBV2 with TRBJ2-1, with D perhaps matching TRBD2 (6 bases). V lost 4 bases, J lost 8 bases, and 12 bases lay in between. There are 13 residues in the CDR3. Germline CDR1 reads SNHLY; CDR2 reads FYNNEI. As DNA, the CDR3 is TGTGCCAGCAGTGGGGGAGGTTACGATGAGCAGTTCTTC. Protein product: CASSGGGYDEQFF.

A few counts support this clonotype. The chain combines TRBV5-1 with TRBJ2-1, with no clear D. The CDR3 has 14 residues. CDR1 is SGHRS, CDR2 YFSETQ, per germline. V shed 4 bases and J shed 12 bases, with 20 bases lying between them. The CDR3 DNA reads as TGCGCCAGCAGCCTTGGGCGAGAACAATCGGGGCAGTTCTTC. Protein: CASSLGREQSGQFF. Using reference TRBV5-1 and TRBJ2-1 for the parts outside the CDR3, the full variable domain is KAGVTQTPRYLIKTRGQQVTLSCSPISGHRSVSWYQQTPGQGLQFLFEYFSETQRNKGNFPGRFSGRQFSNSRSEMNVSTLELGDSALYLCASSLGREQSGQFFGPGTRLTVL.

This chain joins TRBV4-3 and TRBJ2-1; 11 nucleotides line up with TRBD1. CDR1 and CDR2 (germline): LGHNA, YSLEER. V lost 0 bases, J lost 7 bases, and 5 bases stayed unmatched. The CDR3 consists of 16 residues. The CDR3 region is CASSQERTGGLNEQFF. DNA of the CDR3: TGCGCCAGCAGCCAAGAACGGACAGGGGGCTTGAATGAGCAGTTCTTC.

In its sample, this clonotype was seen a few times. The CDR3 coding sequence is TGTGCCAGCAGCTTAGATCTTCGGGACGGCACAGATACGCAGTATTTT. Translated, it gives CASSLDLRDGTDTQYF. The chain has TRBV11-3 and TRBJ2-3; either TRBD1 or TRBD2 may supply D (5 bases each). The V end was cut by 0 bases, the J end by 1 base, with 11 bases between. Looked up from germline, CDR1 is SGHNT and CDR2 is YENEEA. The CDR3 is 16 residues long.

The V gene is TRBV5-1, the J gene TRBJ1-1, with 10 bases aligning to TRBD1. This CDR3 is 16 amino acids long. The germline gives CDR1 SGHRS, CDR2 YFSETQ. The ends lost 1 base at V and 0 bases at J; junction bases unmatched: 3. CDR3 in amino acids: CASSLTGQGMNTEAFF. The DNA of the CDR3 is TGCGCCAGCAGCTTGACGGGACAGGGGATGAACACTGAAGCTTTCTTT.

V gene TRBV6-5 combines with J gene TRBJ2-3, with 9 positions matching TRBD2. Germline V CDR1 and CDR2: MNHEY, SVGAGI. This CDR3 comprises 19 residues. The V and J ends lost 4 bases and 1 base, in that order; junction bases with no gene match: 15. CDR3 region: CASSSRPLLAGTGTDTQYF. CDR3 DNA: TGTGCCAGCAGTTCCCGCCCACTTCTAGCGGGAACTGGCACAGATACGCAGTATTTT.

The sample holds many counts of this clonotype. CDR3 nucleotides: TGTGCCAGCAGCACCTTAGATGAAGCGGGTGGCTACACCTTC. It specifies CASSTLDEAGGYTF. This rearrangement joins TRBV9 to TRBJ1-2; D remains ambiguous. Trimming left V 4 bases short and J 7 bases short, with 17 bases between. The CDR3 consists of 14 residues. Germline V gene data show CDR1 as SGDLS and CDR2 as YYNGEE.

This chain connects TRBV28 to TRBJ2-5; no clear D. The J call may be in error: the DNA end matches TRBJ2-7 better. Per germline, CDR1 MDHEN and CDR2 SYDVKM. This CDR3 contains 12 residues. Here the CDR3 DNA reads TGTGCCAGCACCGCATACAGCGACGAGCAGTACTTC. The encoded protein is CASTAYSDEQYF.

This clonotype was counted only a few times. The CDR3 DNA reads as TGCAGTGCTAGACAGAGCGGACTTGCCTACGAGCAGTACTTC. Its translation: CSARQSGLAYEQYF. The chain is built from TRBV20-1 and TRBJ2-7, with D maybe TRBD2 (5 bases). The V gene's germline CDR1 is DFQATT and CDR2 SNEGSKA (reference sequence). The length of the CDR3 is 14 residues. Between the trimmed V and J ends, which lost 2 bases and 2 bases, there was a span of 13 bases.